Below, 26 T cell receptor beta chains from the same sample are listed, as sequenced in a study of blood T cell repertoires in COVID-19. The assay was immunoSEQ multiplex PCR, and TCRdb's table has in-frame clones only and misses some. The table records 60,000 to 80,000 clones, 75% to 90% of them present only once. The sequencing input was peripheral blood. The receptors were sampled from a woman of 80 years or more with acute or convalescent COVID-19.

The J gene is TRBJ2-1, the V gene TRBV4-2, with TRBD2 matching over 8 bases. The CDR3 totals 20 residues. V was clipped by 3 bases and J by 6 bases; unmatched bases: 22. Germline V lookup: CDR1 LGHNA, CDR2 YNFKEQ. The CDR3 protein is CASSQAQGAGGYRNINEQFF. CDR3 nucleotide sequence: TGTGCCAGCAGCCAGGCCCAGGGTGCGGGAGGTTACAGGAATATCAATGAGCAGTTCTTC.

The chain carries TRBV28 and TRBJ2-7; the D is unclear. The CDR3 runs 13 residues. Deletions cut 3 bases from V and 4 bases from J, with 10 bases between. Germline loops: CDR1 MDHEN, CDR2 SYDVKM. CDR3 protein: CASSFGSSYEQYF. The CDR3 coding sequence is TGTGCCAGCAGTTTTGGCTCTTCGTACGAGCAGTACTTC.

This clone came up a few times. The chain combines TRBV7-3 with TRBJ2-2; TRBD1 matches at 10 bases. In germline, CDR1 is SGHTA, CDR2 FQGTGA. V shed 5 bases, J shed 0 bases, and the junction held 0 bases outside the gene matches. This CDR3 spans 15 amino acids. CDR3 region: CASSGTGANTGELFF. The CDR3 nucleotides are TGTGCCAGCAGCGGGACAGGGGCGAACACCGGGGAGCTGTTTTTT.

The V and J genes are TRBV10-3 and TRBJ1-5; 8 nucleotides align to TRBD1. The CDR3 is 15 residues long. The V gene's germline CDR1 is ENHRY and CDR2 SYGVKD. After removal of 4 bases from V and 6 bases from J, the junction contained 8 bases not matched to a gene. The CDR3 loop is CAISGSQGAGQPQHF. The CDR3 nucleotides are TGTGCCATCAGTGGATCGCAGGGGGCTGGTCAGCCCCAGCATTTT.

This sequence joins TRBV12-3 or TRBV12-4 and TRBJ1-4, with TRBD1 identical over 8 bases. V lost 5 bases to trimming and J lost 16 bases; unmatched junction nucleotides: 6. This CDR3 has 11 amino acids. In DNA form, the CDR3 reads TGTGCCAGCAGTAGACAGGGGCTTCCGTTTTTT. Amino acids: CASSRQGLPFF.

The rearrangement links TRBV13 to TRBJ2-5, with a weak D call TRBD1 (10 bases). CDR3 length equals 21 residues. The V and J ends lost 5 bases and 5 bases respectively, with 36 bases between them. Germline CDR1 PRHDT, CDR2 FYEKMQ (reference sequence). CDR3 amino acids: CASSQARQGALTSGAGETQYF. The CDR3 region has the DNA TGTGCCAGCAGCCAGGCGCGACAGGGGGCTTTGACTAGCGGAGCGGGGGAGACCCAGTACTTC.

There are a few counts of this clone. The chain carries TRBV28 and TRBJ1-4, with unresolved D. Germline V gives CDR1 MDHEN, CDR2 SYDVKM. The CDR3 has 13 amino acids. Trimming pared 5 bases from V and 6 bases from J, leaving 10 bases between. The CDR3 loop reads CASSLGNDEKLFF. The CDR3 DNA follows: TGTGCCAGCAGTCTCGGGAACGATGAAAAACTGTTTTTT.

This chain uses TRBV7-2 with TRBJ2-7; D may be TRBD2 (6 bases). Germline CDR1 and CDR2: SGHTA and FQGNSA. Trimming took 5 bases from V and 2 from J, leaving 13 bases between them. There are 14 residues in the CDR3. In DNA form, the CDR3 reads TGTGCCAGCAGCCCATCTTGGGGGGCCTACGAGCAGTACTTC. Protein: CASSPSWGAYEQYF.

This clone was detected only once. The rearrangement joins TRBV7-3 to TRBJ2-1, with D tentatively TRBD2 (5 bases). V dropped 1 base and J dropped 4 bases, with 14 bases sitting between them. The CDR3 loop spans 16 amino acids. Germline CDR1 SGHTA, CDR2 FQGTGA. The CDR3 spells CASSLKTTRSYNEQFF. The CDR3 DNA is TGTGCCAGCAGCTTAAAGACTACCCGTTCATACAATGAGCAGTTCTTC.

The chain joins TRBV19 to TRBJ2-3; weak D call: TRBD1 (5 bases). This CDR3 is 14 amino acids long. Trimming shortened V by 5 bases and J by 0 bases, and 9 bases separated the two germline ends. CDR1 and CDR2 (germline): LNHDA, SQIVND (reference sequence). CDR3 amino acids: CASSARVSTDTQYF. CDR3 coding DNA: TGTGCCAGTAGTGCCAGGGTCAGCACAGATACGCAGTATTTT.

In nucleotides, the CDR3 is TGTGCCATCAGCGCCTCGCCGACAGGGGAAACTGAAGCTTTCTTT. It yields the protein CAISASPTGETEAFF. The chain joins TRBV10-3 to TRBJ1-1; TRBD1 matches 8 bases. The trim removed 6 bases at V and 5 bases at J, leaving 11 bases unmatched. The CDR3 has 15 amino acids. Per germline, CDR1 ENHRY and CDR2 SYGVKD.

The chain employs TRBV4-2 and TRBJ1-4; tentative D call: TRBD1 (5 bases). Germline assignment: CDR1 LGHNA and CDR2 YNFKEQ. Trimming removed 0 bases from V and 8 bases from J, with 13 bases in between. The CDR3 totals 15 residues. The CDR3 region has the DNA TGTGCCAGCAGCCAAGATGTCGACAGTCCAGAAAAACTGTTTTTT. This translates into CASSQDVDSPEKLFF.

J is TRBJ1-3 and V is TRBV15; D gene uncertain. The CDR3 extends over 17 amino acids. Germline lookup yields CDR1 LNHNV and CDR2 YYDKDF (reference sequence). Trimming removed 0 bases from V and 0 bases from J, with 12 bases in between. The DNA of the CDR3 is TGTGCCACCAGCAGAGATCTCGAGGTTGTCTCTGGAAACACCATATATTTT. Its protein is CATSRDLEVVSGNTIYF.

CDR3 residues: CASSIYEGAPGANVLTF. CDR3 nucleotides: TGTGCCAGTAGTATATATGAGGGGGCGCCGGGGGCCAACGTCCTGACTTTC. The chain carries TRBV19 and TRBJ2-6, with TRBD1 matching over 7 bases. V shed 2 bases and J 4 bases; nucleotides not matched to a gene: 8. From germline, CDR1 is LNHDA and CDR2 SQIVND (reference sequence). The CDR3 contains 17 residues.

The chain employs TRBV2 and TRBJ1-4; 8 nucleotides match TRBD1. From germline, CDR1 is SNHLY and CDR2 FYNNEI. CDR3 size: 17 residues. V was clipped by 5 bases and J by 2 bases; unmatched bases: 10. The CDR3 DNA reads TGTGCCAGCAGTTTTAACAGGGGGAAGGGTACTAATGAAAAACTGTTTTTT. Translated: CASSFNRGKGTNEKLFF.

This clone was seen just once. CDR3 sequence (DNA): TGTGCCAGCAGCGTAGAGGTAGGGGGTGAGCAGTTCTTC. This translates into CASSVEVGGEQFF. The rearrangement links TRBV9 to TRBJ2-1; D is possibly TRBD1 (6 bases). V lost 0 bases and J 9 bases, leaving 10 bases between the germline ends. This CDR3 contains 13 residues. Germline CDR1 is SGDLS and CDR2 is YYNGEE. The full variable domain, its missing parts supplied by reference TRBV9 and TRBJ2-1, is DSGVTQTPKHLITATGQRVTLRCSPRSGDLSVYWYQQSLDQGLQFLIQYYNGEERAKGNILERFSAQQFPDLHSELNLSSLELGDSALYFCASSVEVGGEQFFGPGTRLTVL.

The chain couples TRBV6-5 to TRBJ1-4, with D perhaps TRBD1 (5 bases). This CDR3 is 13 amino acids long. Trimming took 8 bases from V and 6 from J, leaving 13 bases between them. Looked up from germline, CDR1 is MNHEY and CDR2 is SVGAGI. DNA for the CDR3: TGTGCCAGCGGGCAGGGTTTGGATGAAAAACTGTTTTTT. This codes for CASGQGLDEKLFF.

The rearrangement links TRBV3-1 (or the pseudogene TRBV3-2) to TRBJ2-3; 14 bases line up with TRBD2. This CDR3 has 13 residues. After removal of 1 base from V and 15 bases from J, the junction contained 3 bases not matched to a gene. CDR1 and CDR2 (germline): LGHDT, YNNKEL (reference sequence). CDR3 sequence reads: CASSQGLAGGHYF. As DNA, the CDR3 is TGTGCCAGCAGCCAAGGACTAGCGGGGGGGCACTATTTT.

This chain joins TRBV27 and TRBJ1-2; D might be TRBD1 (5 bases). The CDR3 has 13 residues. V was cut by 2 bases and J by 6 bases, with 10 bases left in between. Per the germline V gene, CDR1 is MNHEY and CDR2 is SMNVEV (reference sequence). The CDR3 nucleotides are TGTGCCAGCAGTTTACAGGGAGGGGATGGCTACACCTTC. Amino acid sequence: CASSLQGGDGYTF.

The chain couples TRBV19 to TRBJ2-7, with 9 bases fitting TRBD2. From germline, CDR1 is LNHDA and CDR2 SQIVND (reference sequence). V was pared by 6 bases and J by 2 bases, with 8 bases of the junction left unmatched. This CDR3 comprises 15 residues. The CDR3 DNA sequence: TGTGCCAGTAGACAAAGCGGGGGGACTCCCTACGAGCAGTACTTC. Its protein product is CASRQSGGTPYEQYF.

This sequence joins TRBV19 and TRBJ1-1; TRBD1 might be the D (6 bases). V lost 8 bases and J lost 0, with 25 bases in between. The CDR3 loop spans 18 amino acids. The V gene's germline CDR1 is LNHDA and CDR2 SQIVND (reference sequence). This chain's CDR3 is CASAQRIPTTGMNTEAFF. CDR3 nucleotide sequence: TGTGCCAGTGCCCAGCGAATACCCACGACAGGAATGAACACTGAAGCTTTCTTT.

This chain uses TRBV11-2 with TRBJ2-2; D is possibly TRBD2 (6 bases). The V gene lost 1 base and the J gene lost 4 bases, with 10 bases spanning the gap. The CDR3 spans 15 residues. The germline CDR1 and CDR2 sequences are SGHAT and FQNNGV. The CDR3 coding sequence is TGTGCCAGCAGCTTAGGAGGCGGGGCCACCGGGGAGCTGTTTTTT. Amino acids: CASSLGGGATGELFF.

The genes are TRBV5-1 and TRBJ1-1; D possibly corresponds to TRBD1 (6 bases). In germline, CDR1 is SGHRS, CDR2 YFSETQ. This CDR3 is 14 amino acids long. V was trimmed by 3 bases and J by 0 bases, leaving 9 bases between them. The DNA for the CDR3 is TGCGCCAGCAGCTCCGGGACACTGAACACTGAAGCTTTCTTT. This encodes CASSSGTLNTEAFF.

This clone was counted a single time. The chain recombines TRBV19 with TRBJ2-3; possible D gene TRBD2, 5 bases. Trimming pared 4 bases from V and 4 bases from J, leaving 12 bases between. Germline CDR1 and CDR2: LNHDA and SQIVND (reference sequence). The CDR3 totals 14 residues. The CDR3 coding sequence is TGTGCCAGTAGTAATCAAGGGAGCGCAGATACGCAGTATTTT. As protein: CASSNQGSADTQYF.

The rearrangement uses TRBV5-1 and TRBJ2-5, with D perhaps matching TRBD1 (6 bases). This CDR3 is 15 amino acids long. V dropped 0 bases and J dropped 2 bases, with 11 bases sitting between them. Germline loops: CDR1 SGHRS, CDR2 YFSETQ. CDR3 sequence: CASSLGGTTQETQYF. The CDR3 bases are TGCGCCAGCAGCTTGGGAGGGACAACTCAAGAGACCCAGTACTTC.

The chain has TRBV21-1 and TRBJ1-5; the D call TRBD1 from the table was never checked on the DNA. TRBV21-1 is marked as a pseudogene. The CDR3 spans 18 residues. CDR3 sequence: CASSKQRGQGARDQPQHF. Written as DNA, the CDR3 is TGTGCCAGCAGCAAACAAAGAGGACAGGGGGCGCGGGATCAGCCCCAGCATTTT.